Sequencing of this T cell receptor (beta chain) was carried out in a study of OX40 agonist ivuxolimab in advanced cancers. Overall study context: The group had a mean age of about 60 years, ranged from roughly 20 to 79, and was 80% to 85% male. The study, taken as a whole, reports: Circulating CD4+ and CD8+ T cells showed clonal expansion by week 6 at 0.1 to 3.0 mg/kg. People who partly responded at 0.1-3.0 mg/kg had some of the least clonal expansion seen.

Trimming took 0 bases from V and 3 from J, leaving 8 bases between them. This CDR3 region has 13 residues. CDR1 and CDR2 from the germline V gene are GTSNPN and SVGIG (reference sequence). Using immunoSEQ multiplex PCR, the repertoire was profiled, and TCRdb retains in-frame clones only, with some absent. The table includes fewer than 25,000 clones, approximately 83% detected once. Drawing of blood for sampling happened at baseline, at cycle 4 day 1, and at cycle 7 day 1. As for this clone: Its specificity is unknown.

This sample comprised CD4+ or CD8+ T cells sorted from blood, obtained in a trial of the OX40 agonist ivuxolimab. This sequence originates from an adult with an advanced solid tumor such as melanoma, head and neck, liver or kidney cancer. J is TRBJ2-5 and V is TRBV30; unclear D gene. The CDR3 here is CAWSVVTKETQYF. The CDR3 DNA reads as TGTGCCTGGAGTGTAGTCACCAAAGAGACCCAGTACTTC.